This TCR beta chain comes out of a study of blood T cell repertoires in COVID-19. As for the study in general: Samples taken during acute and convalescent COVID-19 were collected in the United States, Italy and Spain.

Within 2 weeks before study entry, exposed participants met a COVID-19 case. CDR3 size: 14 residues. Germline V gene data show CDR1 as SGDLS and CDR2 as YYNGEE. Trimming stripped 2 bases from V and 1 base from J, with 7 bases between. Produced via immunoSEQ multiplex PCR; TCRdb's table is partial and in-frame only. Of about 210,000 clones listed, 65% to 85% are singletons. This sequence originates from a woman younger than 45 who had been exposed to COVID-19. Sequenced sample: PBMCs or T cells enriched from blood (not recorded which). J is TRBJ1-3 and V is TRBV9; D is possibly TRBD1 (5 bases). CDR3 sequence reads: CASSVAGSGNTIYF. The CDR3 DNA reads TGTGCCAGCAGCGTTGCAGGGTCTGGAAACACCATATATTTT. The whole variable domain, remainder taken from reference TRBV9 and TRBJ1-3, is DSGVTQTPKHLITATGQRVTLRCSPRSGDLSVYWYQQSLDQGLQFLIQYYNGEERAKGNILERFSAQQFPDLHSELNLSSLELGDSALYFCASSVAGSGNTIYFGEGSWLTVV.